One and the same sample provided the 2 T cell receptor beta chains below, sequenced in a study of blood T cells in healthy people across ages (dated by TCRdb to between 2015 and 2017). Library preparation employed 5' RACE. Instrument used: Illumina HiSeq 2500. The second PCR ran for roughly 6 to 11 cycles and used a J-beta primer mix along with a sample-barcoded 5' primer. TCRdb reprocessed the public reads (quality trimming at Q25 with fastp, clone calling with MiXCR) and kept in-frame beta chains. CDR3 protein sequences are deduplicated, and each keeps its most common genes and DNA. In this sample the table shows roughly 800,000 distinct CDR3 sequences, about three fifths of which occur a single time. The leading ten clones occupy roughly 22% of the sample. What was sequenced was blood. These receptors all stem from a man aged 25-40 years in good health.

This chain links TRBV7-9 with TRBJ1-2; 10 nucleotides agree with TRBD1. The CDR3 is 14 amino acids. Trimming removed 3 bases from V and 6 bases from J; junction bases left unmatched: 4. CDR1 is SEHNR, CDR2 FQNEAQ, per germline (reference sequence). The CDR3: CASSFDRGRNGYTF. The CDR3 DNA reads TGTGCCAGCAGCTTCGACAGGGGGCGAAATGGCTACACCTTC. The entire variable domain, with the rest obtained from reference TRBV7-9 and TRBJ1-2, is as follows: DTGVSQNPRHKITKRGQNVTFRCDPISEHNRLYWYRQTLGQGPEFLTYFQNEAQLEKSRLLSDRFSAERPKGSFSTLEIQRTEQGDSAMYLCASSFDRGRNGYTFGSGTRLTVV.

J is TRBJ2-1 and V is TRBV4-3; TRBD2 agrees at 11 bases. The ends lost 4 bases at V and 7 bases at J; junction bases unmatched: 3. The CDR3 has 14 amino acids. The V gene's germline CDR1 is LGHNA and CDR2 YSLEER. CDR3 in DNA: TGCGCCAGCAGCCGATCTAGCGGGAGGAATGAGCAGTTCTTC. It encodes CASSRSSGRNEQFF.